A selection of T cell receptor beta chains follows, all from one sample in a study of lymphopenia after photon versus proton radiotherapy. Data came from immunoSEQ multiplex PCR; TCRdb stores just in-frame clones and leaves some out. The sample includes 65,000 to 90,000 clones, roughly 90% of them seen just once. The source was peripheral blood, collected from a patient treated with photon-based radiotherapy. These receptors originate from a woman aged 35 to 49 with cholangiocarcinoma. Both conserved end residues are part of each CDR3. D genes are given only for firm matches. Not all rows give a size; the values are once, few, many and, for expanded clones, a class.

CDR3aa: CASSYGAGGPTDTQYF; CDR3nt: TGTGCCAGCAGTTACGGAGCGGGGGGACCTACAGATACGCAGTATTTT; d_gene: TRBD2; j_gene: TRBJ2-3; v_gene: TRBV6-5; abundance: -
CDR3aa: CASSLTGSTDTQYF; CDR3nt: TGTGCCAGCAGCTTAACGGGTAGCACAGATACGCAGTATTTT; d_gene: -; j_gene: TRBJ2-3; v_gene: TRBV5-5; abundance: -
CDR3aa: CASSERRAAYGYTF; CDR3nt: TGTGCCAGCAGTGAAAGGAGGGCGGCCTATGGCTACACCTTC; d_gene: -; j_gene: TRBJ1-2; v_gene: TRBV6-1; abundance: -
CDR3aa: CAIPNLPYGYTF; CDR3nt: TGCGCCATCCCCAACTTACCCTATGGCTACACCTTC; d_gene: -; j_gene: TRBJ1-2; v_gene: TRBV23-1; abundance: once
CDR3aa: CASSLGGTGELFF; CDR3nt: TGTGCCAGCAGCTTAGGCGGAACCGGGGAGCTGTTTTTT; d_gene: -; j_gene: TRBJ2-2; v_gene: TRBV11-2; abundance: -
CDR3aa: CASSPGAARHYGYTF; CDR3nt: TGTGCCAGCAGCCCGGGGGCGGCCAGACACTATGGCTACACCTTC; d_gene: -; j_gene: TRBJ1-2; v_gene: TRBV7-9; abundance: -
CDR3aa: CASSEISSNRGLDSPLHF; CDR3nt: TGTGCCAGCAGTGAAATCTCTTCCAACAGGGGGCTGGATTCACCCCTCCACTTT; d_gene: TRBD1; j_gene: TRBJ1-6; v_gene: TRBV28; abundance: -
CDR3aa: CASSNPRGAAYEQYF; CDR3nt: TGTGCCAGCAGCAATCCCAGGGGAGCGGCCTACGAGCAGTACTTC; d_gene: -; j_gene: TRBJ2-7; v_gene: TRBV6-5; abundance: -
CDR3aa: CASSLGPSSNQPQHF; CDR3nt: TGTGCCAGCAGCTTAGGACCCAGCAGCAATCAGCCCCAGCATTTT; d_gene: -; j_gene: TRBJ1-5; v_gene: TRBV7-3; abundance: -
CDR3aa: CASSYGQGGTEAFF; CDR3nt: TGTGCCAGCAGCTACGGACAGGGGGGCACTGAAGCTTTCTTT; d_gene: TRBD1; j_gene: TRBJ1-1; v_gene: TRBV5-4; abundance: -
CDR3aa: CASRAGGETQYF; CDR3nt: TGTGCCAGCAGGGCTGGGGGAGAGACCCAGTACTTC; d_gene: -; j_gene: TRBJ2-5; v_gene: TRBV28; abundance: -
CDR3aa: CASSSKVAGGTINTQYF; CDR3nt: TGTGCCAGCAGCTCAAAGGTAGCGGGGGGGACGATAAATACGCAGTATTTT; d_gene: TRBD2; j_gene: TRBJ2-3; v_gene: TRBV7-2; abundance: once
CDR3aa: CASNKPGGDTEAFF; CDR3nt: TGTGCCAGCAACAAACCCGGGGGGGACACTGAAGCTTTCTTT; d_gene: -; j_gene: TRBJ1-1; v_gene: TRBV6-5; abundance: -
CDR3aa: CASSLSMNTEAFF; CDR3nt: TGTGCCAGCAGCTTATCGATGAACACTGAAGCTTTCTTT; d_gene: -; j_gene: TRBJ1-1; v_gene: TRBV11-3; abundance: once
CDR3aa: CASSSTGTGGYRELFF; CDR3nt: TGTGCCAGCAGCTCGACCGGGACAGGGGGCTACAGGGAGCTGTTTTTT; d_gene: TRBD1; j_gene: TRBJ2-2; v_gene: TRBV11-3; abundance: -
CDR3aa: CASSIAGGTNYNEQFF; CDR3nt: TGTGCCAGTAGTATAGCAGGGGGAACTAACTACAATGAGCAGTTCTTC; d_gene: TRBD1; j_gene: TRBJ2-1; v_gene: TRBV19; abundance: -
CDR3aa: CAWLKGGPDTEAFF; CDR3nt: TGTGCCTGGCTTAAGGGGGGCCCGGACACTGAAGCTTTCTTT; d_gene: -; j_gene: TRBJ1-1; v_gene: TRBV30; abundance: -
CDR3aa: CAWSEGGGQPQHF; CDR3nt: TGTGCCTGGAGTGAAGGGGGCGGGCAGCCCCAGCATTTT; d_gene: TRBD1; j_gene: TRBJ1-5; v_gene: TRBV30; abundance: -
CDR3aa: CASSLEVGGVETQYF; CDR3nt: TGTGCCAGCAGCTTGGAGGTCGGGGGAGTAGAGACCCAGTACTTC; d_gene: -; j_gene: TRBJ2-5; v_gene: TRBV5-6; abundance: -
CDR3aa: CASSLGGGAEAFF; CDR3nt: TGTGCCAGCAGCTTAGGTGGGGGAGCTGAAGCTTTCTTT; d_gene: -; j_gene: TRBJ1-1; v_gene: TRBV11-2; abundance: -
CDR3aa: CAISEPEGEGVLEQYF; CDR3nt: TGTGCCATCAGTGAGCCCGAGGGCGAGGGAGTCCTCGAGCAGTACTTC; d_gene: -; j_gene: TRBJ2-7; v_gene: TRBV10-3; abundance: -
CDR3aa: CASTTGPADNEQFF; CDR3nt: TGCGCCAGCACGACCGGCCCGGCGGATAATGAGCAGTTCTTC; d_gene: -; j_gene: TRBJ2-1; v_gene: TRBV5-1; abundance: -
CDR3aa: CASSLRTENTEAFF; CDR3nt: TGTGCCAGCAGTTTAAGGACGGAGAACACTGAAGCTTTCTTT; d_gene: -; j_gene: TRBJ1-1; v_gene: TRBV27; abundance: -
CDR3aa: CASSLSRQGYPQHF; CDR3nt: TGTGCCAGCAGTTTATCGCGGCAGGGCTATCCCCAGCATTTT; d_gene: -; j_gene: TRBJ1-5; v_gene: TRBV27; abundance: -
CDR3aa: CASSLPPGLGSYEQYF; CDR3nt: TGTGCCAGCAGCCTGCCGCCGGGCCTAGGGTCCTACGAGCAGTACTTC; d_gene: -; j_gene: TRBJ2-7; v_gene: TRBV5-4; abundance: -
CDR3aa: CSVAHRDSGNTIYF; CDR3nt: TGCAGCGTTGCACACAGGGATTCGGGAAACACCATATATTTT; d_gene: -; j_gene: TRBJ1-3; v_gene: TRBV29-1; abundance: -
CDR3aa: CASIPAGMSNQPQHF; CDR3nt: TGTGCCAGCATTCCTGCGGGAATGAGCAATCAGCCCCAGCATTTT; d_gene: -; j_gene: TRBJ1-5; v_gene: TRBV6-1; abundance: -
CDR3aa: CAISEPDTNEQYF; CDR3nt: TGTGCCATCAGTGAACCGGATACGAACGAGCAGTACTTC; d_gene: -; j_gene: TRBJ2-7; v_gene: TRBV10-3; abundance: -
CDR3aa: CASSPRLPTNTGELFF; CDR3nt: TGCGCCAGCAGCCCTCGACTACCGACGAACACCGGGGAGCTGTTTTTT; d_gene: -; j_gene: TRBJ2-2; v_gene: TRBV5-1; abundance: -
CDR3aa: CAWNYGRTGTDTQYF; CDR3nt: TGTGCCTGGAATTATGGTAGGACGGGCACAGATACGCAGTATTTT; d_gene: -; j_gene: TRBJ2-3; v_gene: TRBV30; abundance: -
CDR3aa: CASSLGGSSGANVLTF; CDR3nt: TGTGCCAGCAGCTTGGGAGGAAGCTCTGGGGCCAACGTCCTGACTTTC; d_gene: -; j_gene: TRBJ2-6; v_gene: TRBV5-4; abundance: -
CDR3aa: CASSPPGSRAEAFF; CDR3nt: TGTGCCAGCTCACCTCCAGGGAGTCGGGCTGAAGCTTTCTTT; d_gene: -; j_gene: TRBJ1-1; v_gene: TRBV18; abundance: medium-sized
CDR3aa: CASSRFSTGWDTEAFF; CDR3nt: TGTGCCAGCAGCCGATTTTCCACAGGGTGGGACACTGAAGCTTTCTTT; d_gene: -; j_gene: TRBJ1-1; v_gene: TRBV7-2; abundance: -